The 30 T cell receptor beta chains presented below share a single source sample, sequenced in a study of T cell changes during pregnancy in multiple sclerosis. Here immunoSEQ multiplex PCR was the method, and the copy in TCRdb shows in-frame clones only, minus some. The data contain roughly 59,000 clones, approximately 93% of them singletons. Sequences were derived from CD8+ T cells from peripheral blood mononuclear cells, sampled in the second trimester of pregnancy. The receptors derive from a female donor with multiple sclerosis, enrolled in a pregnancy study.

The V gene is TRBV27, the J gene TRBJ1-2, with D tentatively TRBD1 (5 bases). Trimming took off 7 bases at V and 4 bases at J, with 13 bases between the two ends. Germline V gene data show CDR1 as MNHEY and CDR2 as SMNVEV (reference sequence). The CDR3 extends over 13 amino acids. CDR3 coding DNA: TGTGCCAGCACCCCGGGGGGGTCCTATGGCTACACCTTC. Amino acid sequence: CASTPGGSYGYTF.

The V gene is TRBV23-1, the J gene TRBJ2-1; the match to TRBD1 covers 9 bases. TRBV23-1 is known as an ORF, though its function is uncertain. V trimming: 9 bases; J trimming: 13 bases; junction bases outside the gene matches: 10. The CDR3 has 12 amino acids. CDR3 sequence reads: CASPDGTGSQFF. CDR3 DNA: TGCGCCAGTCCCGACGGGACAGGGAGTCAGTTCTTC.

The chain carries TRBV28 and TRBJ2-7; D is ambiguous. Germline V lookup: CDR1 MDHEN, CDR2 SYDVKM. The length of the CDR3 is 13 residues. V was pared by 3 bases and J by 0 bases, with 6 bases between. This CDR3 reads CASSLSFSYEQYF. The CDR3 DNA reads TGTGCCAGCAGTTTGAGTTTCTCCTACGAGCAGTACTTC.

V and J are TRBV19 and TRBJ2-1, with 9 bases lining up with TRBD2. The germline V gene encodes CDR1 LNHDA and CDR2 SQIVND (reference sequence). V shed 3 bases and J 7 bases; nucleotides not matched to a gene: 7. The CDR3 extends over 15 amino acids. CDR3 DNA: TGTGCCAGTAGTATTGGCGGGAGGGCCAGAAATGAGCAGTTCTTC. Protein sequence: CASSIGGRARNEQFF. Together with reference TRBV19 and TRBJ2-1, the CDR3 gives the full variable domain: DGGITQSPKYLFRKEGQNVTLSCEQNLNHDAMYWYRQDPGQGLRLIYYSQIVNDFQKGDIAEGYSVSREKKESFPLTVTSAQKNPTAFYLCASSIGGRARNEQFFGPGTRLTVL.

V and J are TRBV13 and TRBJ1-2; 9 bases agree with TRBD1. CDR3 length equals 15 residues. The ends lost 4 bases at V and 3 bases at J; junction bases unmatched: 6. Germline V gene data show CDR1 as PRHDT and CDR2 as FYEKMQ (reference sequence). DNA of the CDR3: TGTGCCAGCAGCTCACAGGGGGCTTGGGACTATGGCTACACCTTC. This encodes CASSSQGAWDYGYTF.

V usage is TRBV27 and J usage is TRBJ1-5; D is ambiguous. The CDR3 totals 13 residues. V shed 4 bases and J shed 6 bases, with 10 bases lying between them. CDR1 is MNHEY and CDR2 is SMNVEV in the germline V gene (reference sequence). The CDR3 nucleotides are TGTGCCAGCAGTTCCACTGCCCGTCAGCCCCAGCATTTT. Protein: CASSSTARQPQHF.

This chain links TRBV4-1 with TRBJ2-7; no clear D. Trimming shortened V by 3 bases and J by 0 bases, and 9 bases separated the two germline ends. CDR1 is MGHRA and CDR2 is YSYEKL in the germline V gene. The CDR3 spans 14 residues. This CDR3 reads CASSHDKTSYEQYF. The CDR3 DNA reads as TGCGCCAGCAGCCACGACAAGACCTCCTACGAGCAGTACTTC.

The chain combines TRBV5-4 with TRBJ1-4; no clear D. Trimming stripped 4 bases from V and 4 bases from J, with 14 bases between. Germline loops: CDR1 SGHNT, CDR2 YYREEE (reference sequence). The CDR3 length is 15 residues. For the CDR3, the DNA is TGTGCCAGCAGCCCAACCCCTAACGATAATGAAAAACTGTTTTTT. Protein: CASSPTPNDNEKLFF.

The chain carries TRBV6-5 and TRBJ2-7, with a weak D call TRBD1 (5 bases). V lost 6 bases and J lost 5, with 20 bases in between. Germline V gene sequence: CDR1 MNHEY, CDR2 SVGAGI. The CDR3 runs 15 residues. The CDR3, as DNA: TGTGCCAGCAGCCAAACAGAAGGGGCGGTCCACGAGCAGTACTTC. Residues: CASSQTEGAVHEQYF.

The chain links TRBV5-5 to TRBJ2-3; TRBD2 matches at 11 bases. This CDR3 comprises 15 residues. Unmatched junction bases numbered 3, after V lost 4 bases and J lost 2 bases. Germline V gene sequence: CDR1 SGHKS, CDR2 YYEKEE (reference sequence). CDR3 in amino acids: CASSPGLAVTDTQYF. The CDR3 region has the DNA TGTGCCAGCAGCCCGGGACTAGCGGTCACAGATACGCAGTATTTT.

About this clone: In the same sample, other DNA sequences code for this CDR3. The chain carries TRBV6-5 and TRBJ1-1; weak D call: TRBD1 (5 bases). Trimming took 0 bases from V and 4 from J, leaving 6 bases between them. The germline V gene has CDR1 MNHEY and CDR2 SVGAGI. The CDR3 has 13 amino acids. The CDR3 is CASSYSGGTEAFF. The CDR3 coding sequence is TGTGCCAGCAGTTACTCGGGGGGCACTGAAGCTTTCTTT.

This chain uses TRBV6-1 with TRBJ2-1, with 11 bases that match TRBD2. Germline-derived CDR1 and CDR2 are MNHNS and SASEGT. J lost 6 bases, V lost 6 bases, and 7 bases had no gene match. The CDR3 has 15 residues. The CDR3 coding sequence is TGTGCCAGCAGCGCGACTAGCGGGATACGCAATGAGCAGTTCTTC. Translation gives CASSATSGIRNEQFF.

The chain combines TRBV9 with TRBJ2-3, with D possibly TRBD2 on 7 matching bases. This CDR3 is 15 amino acids long. Trimming removed 1 base at V and 2 bases at J, with 11 bases between. Per germline, CDR1 SGDLS and CDR2 YYNGEE. The CDR3 nucleotides read TGTGCCAGCAGCGTATGGGAGGGGGACACAGATACGCAGTATTTT. This codes for CASSVWEGDTDTQYF.

This chain's CDR3 is CASSSVERAEETQYF. Here the CDR3 DNA reads TGCGCCAGCAGTTCCGTAGAGAGAGCGGAAGAGACCCAGTACTTC. The chain employs TRBV23-1 and TRBJ2-5; possible D gene TRBD2, 5 bases. TRBV23-1 is an ORF, with its function uncertain. The length of the CDR3 is 15 residues. V lost 5 bases and J lost 3, with 16 bases in between.

The J gene is TRBJ1-1, the V gene TRBV5-5; D is unresolved. Trimming removed 0 bases at V and 4 bases at J, with 10 bases between. The V gene's germline CDR1 is SGHKS and CDR2 YYEKEE (reference sequence). CDR3 length: 14 residues. CDR3 sequence (DNA): TGTGCCAGCAGCTTGGTCACTCCATCCACTGAAGCTTTCTTT. Encoded protein: CASSLVTPSTEAFF.

The table lists this clone with a count of one. The genes are TRBV29-1 and TRBJ1-2; tentative D call: TRBD1 (5 bases). This CDR3 region has 15 residues. CDR1 and CDR2 (germline): SQVTM, ANQGSEA. The V gene lost 4 bases and the J gene lost 0 bases, with 15 bases spanning the gap. The CDR3 coding sequence is TGCAGCGTTGCCGGGGGTCCCCTTACTAACTATGGCTACACCTTC. Protein sequence: CSVAGGPLTNYGYTF.

The V and J genes are TRBV5-6 and TRBJ1-5; D may be TRBD1 (6 bases). CDR1 is SGHDT and CDR2 is YYEEEE in the germline V gene. Trimming left V 1 base short and J 4 bases short, with 12 bases between. The CDR3 covers 15 residues. This CDR3 is CASSLTPQGNQPQHF. In DNA form, the CDR3 reads TGTGCCAGCAGCTTGACCCCTCAGGGGAATCAGCCCCAGCATTTT.

V gene TRBV7-9 combines with J gene TRBJ2-3; D ambiguous. Looked up from germline, CDR1 is SEHNR and CDR2 is FQNEAQ (reference sequence). CDR3 length: 13 residues. Trimming stripped 9 bases from V and 4 bases from J, with 14 bases between. For the CDR3, the DNA is TGTGCCAGTAGAGCCGGGTCAGCAGATACGCAGTATTTT. Translation: CASRAGSADTQYF. The full variable domain, completed using reference TRBV7-9 and TRBJ2-3, is DTGVSQNPRHKITKRGQNVTFRCDPISEHNRLYWYRQTLGQGPEFLTYFQNEAQLEKSRLLSDRFSAERPKGSFSTLEIQRTEQGDSAMYLCASRAGSADTQYFGPGTRLTVL.

Only a few counts were recorded for this clone. This chain connects TRBV10-2 to TRBJ2-5, with D unresolved. CDR1 and CDR2 (germline): WSHSY, SAAADI. Between the trimmed V and J ends, which lost 3 bases and 7 bases, there was a span of 12 bases. The CDR3 runs 13 residues. Here the CDR3 DNA reads TGCGCCAGCAGTGATGGTGCGGTCGCGACCCAGTACTTC. Protein product: CASSDGAVATQYF.

By frequency in the sample, this clone is medium-sized (0.01 to 0.1%). The V and J genes are TRBV9 and TRBJ1-1; D call uncertain. V was pared by 3 bases and J by 1 base, with 7 bases between. Germline CDR1 reads SGDLS; CDR2 reads YYNGEE. This CDR3 is built from 13 residues. The CDR3 DNA sequence: TGTGCCAGCAGCGGGCAGGCGAACACTGAAGCTTTCTTT. Translated, it gives CASSGQANTEAFF.

The DNA of the CDR3 is TGCGCCAGCAGCTTGGAACCGGGATGTGGCTACACCTTC. It specifies CASSLEPGCGYTF. The rearrangement links TRBV5-1 to TRBJ1-2, with D uncertain. Per germline, CDR1 SGHRS and CDR2 YFSETQ. Trimming pared 0 bases from V and 7 bases from J, leaving 10 bases between. The length of the CDR3 is 13 residues. The full variable domain, in which reference TRBV5-1 and TRBJ1-2 provide the parts outside the CDR3, is KAGVTQTPRYLIKTRGQQVTLSCSPISGHRSVSWYQQTPGQGLQFLFEYFSETQRNKGNFPGRFSGRQFSNSRSEMNVSTLELGDSALYLCASSLEPGCGYTFGSGTRLTVV.

The chain carries TRBV2 and TRBJ1-5; TRBD1 is a possible D gene (6 bases). Trimming stripped 8 bases from V and 4 bases from J, with 21 bases between. Germline CDR1 and CDR2: SNHLY and FYNNEI. The CDR3 extends over 16 amino acids. The CDR3 DNA reads TGTGCCAGCTCAGGGGCCGAGGGGGGGGCGAATCAGCCCCAGCATTTT. The encoded protein is CASSGAEGGANQPQHF. Full variable domain (rest looked up from reference TRBV2 and TRBJ1-5): EPEVTQTPSHQVTQMGQEVILRCVPISNHLYFYWYRQILGQKVEFLVSFYNNEISEKSEIFDDQFSVERPDGSNFTLKIRSTKLEDSAMYFCASSGAEGGANQPQHFGDGTRLSIL.

The chain has TRBV5-6 and TRBJ2-1; D not resolved. V was clipped by 4 bases and J by 0 bases, with 11 bases between them. The CDR3 has 15 amino acids. Germline V CDR1 and CDR2: SGHDT, YYEEEE. CDR3 sequence reads: CASSTETDSYNEQFF. For the CDR3, the DNA is TGTGCCAGCAGCACGGAAACAGACTCCTACAATGAGCAGTTCTTC.

This chain uses TRBV7-9 with TRBJ2-7, with 8 bases matching TRBD2. The CDR3 has 13 residues. CDR1 is SEHNR and CDR2 is FQNEAQ in the germline V gene (reference sequence). Trimming removed 2 bases from V and 6 bases from J; junction bases left unmatched: 3. CDR3 loop: CASSLPAGVEQYF. The CDR3 DNA is TGTGCCAGCAGCTTACCAGCGGGAGTCGAGCAGTACTTC.

The chain couples TRBV7-2 to TRBJ2-7, with D maybe TRBD1 (6 bases). The CDR3 spans 13 residues. V lost 3 bases and J 6 bases, leaving 12 bases between the germline ends. The germline V gene has CDR1 SGHTA and CDR2 FQGNSA. As DNA, the CDR3 is TGTGCCAGCAGCTTTGGCCAGGGGCGCGAGCAGTACTTC. It codes for CASSFGQGREQYF. The full variable domain, with the rest looked up from reference TRBV7-2 and TRBJ2-7, is GAGVSQSPSNKVTEKGKDVELRCDPISGHTALYWYRQSLGQGLEFLIYFQGNSAPDKSGLPSDRFSAERTGGSVSTLTIQRTQQEDSAVYLCASSFGQGREQYFGPGTRLTVT.

This sequence joins TRBV28 and TRBJ2-7; a possible D gene is TRBD2 (5 bases). CDR3 length equals 12 residues. Trimming cost V 6 bases and J 3 bases, with 9 bases left between them. Germline lookup yields CDR1 MDHEN and CDR2 SYDVKM. The CDR3, as DNA: TGTGCCAGCAGACCCGGAGGCTACGAGCAGTACTTC. Residues: CASRPGGYEQYF. Based on the CDR3 plus reference TRBV28 and TRBJ2-7, the full variable domain is DVKVTQSSRYLVKRTGEKVFLECVQDMDHENMFWYRQDPGLGLRLIYFSYDVKMKEKGDIPEGYSVSREKKERFSLILESASTNQTSMYLCASRPGGYEQYFGPGTRLTVT.

This clone was observed a few times. The CDR3 coding sequence is TGTGCCAGCAGCTTAGGGGGCGGGAGCGAGCAGTACTTC. It codes for CASSLGGGSEQYF. The chain uses TRBV7-8 and TRBJ2-7, with TRBD2 matching over 7 bases. The germline V gene has CDR1 SGHVS and CDR2 FQNEAQ. This CDR3 is built from 13 residues. V gave up 1 base and J gave up 6 bases; unmatched junction bases: 3. Complete variable domain (other parts from reference TRBV7-8 and TRBJ2-7): GAGVSQSPRYKVAKRGQDVALRCDPISGHVSLFWYQQALGQGPEFLTYFQNEAQLDKSGLPSDRFFAERPEGSVSTLKIQRTQQEDSAVYLCASSLGGGSEQYFGPGTRLTVT.

Only one count was recorded for this clone. The rearrangement uses TRBV11-2 and TRBJ2-7; possible D gene TRBD1, 6 bases. Germline V gene sequence: CDR1 SGHAT, CDR2 FQNNGV. Trimming removed 6 bases from V and 3 bases from J, with 12 bases in between. The CDR3 covers 13 residues. Written as DNA, the CDR3 is TGTGCCAGCAGATTCGGACAGCTCTACGAGCAGTACTTC. Protein product: CASRFGQLYEQYF.

Only one count was recorded for this clone. This chain uses TRBV5-1 with TRBJ2-1; TRBD2 might be the D (5 bases). Trimming left V 4 bases short and J 4 bases short, with 9 bases between. This CDR3 region has 13 residues. CDR1 is SGHRS and CDR2 is YFSETQ in the germline V gene. The CDR3 region is CASSEGLYNEQFF. Here the CDR3 DNA reads TGCGCCAGCAGCGAGGGTTTATACAATGAGCAGTTCTTC.

The chain is built from TRBV27 and TRBJ2-7, with D possibly being TRBD2 (7 bases). Trimming cost V 3 bases and J 2 bases, with 14 bases left between them. The CDR3 length is 15 residues. Germline CDR1 reads MNHEY; CDR2 reads SMNVEV (reference sequence). CDR3: CASSLGGHHPYEQYF. In DNA form, the CDR3 reads TGTGCCAGCAGTTTGGGGGGGCACCACCCCTACGAGCAGTACTTC.